A selection of T cell receptor beta chains follows, all from one sample in a study of blood T cell repertoires in COVID-19. The data were produced by immunoSEQ multiplex PCR, yet TCRdb's version contains in-frame clones alone and is incomplete. The table has some 200,000 clones, about 80% seen once. The sequenced sample consisted of peripheral blood. The receptors shown here come from an elderly woman with COVID-19, enrolled during active disease. The CDR3 runs from the conserved cysteine through the conserved F or W. Fields, in order: D gene, J gene, clone size, V gene, CDR3 length, CDR3 protein, CDR3 DNA. The D gene is left open where the match is weak. Clone size appears in some rows only: once, few, many, or a class for an expanded clone.

d_gene: -; j_gene: TRBJ1-2; abundance: -; v_gene: TRBV6-2/TRBV6-3; len: 13; CDR3aa: CASSPSGLYGYTF; CDR3nt: TGTGCCAGCAGTCCCTCGGGTCTCTATGGCTACACCTTC
d_gene: TRBD1; j_gene: TRBJ2-2; abundance: -; v_gene: TRBV4-2; len: 17; CDR3aa: CASTQGGTGEGPGELFF; CDR3nt: TGTGCCAGCACCCAGGGTGGGACAGGGGAGGGTCCCGGGGAGCTGTTTTTT
d_gene: TRBD2; j_gene: TRBJ2-1; abundance: -; v_gene: TRBV9; len: 15; CDR3aa: CASSGSGRASDEQFF; CDR3nt: TGTGCCAGCAGCGGAAGCGGGAGGGCCAGCGATGAGCAGTTCTTC
d_gene: -; j_gene: TRBJ1-2; abundance: -; v_gene: TRBV3-1/TRBV3-2; len: 15; CDR3aa: CASSQGGGTSYGYTF; CDR3nt: TGTGCCAGCAGCCAAGGGGGCGGGACCTCCTATGGCTACACCTTC
d_gene: TRBD1; j_gene: TRBJ1-3; abundance: -; v_gene: TRBV18; len: 16; CDR3aa: CASSPGTVISGNTIYF; CDR3nt: TGTGCCAGCTCTCCCGGGACAGTCATCTCTGGAAACACCATATATTTT
d_gene: -; j_gene: TRBJ1-3; abundance: -; v_gene: TRBV5-8; len: 14; CDR3aa: CASSPRAGGGTIYF; CDR3nt: TGTGCCAGCAGCCCCCGGGCAGGCGGAGGCACCATATATTTT
d_gene: TRBD1; j_gene: TRBJ1-5; abundance: -; v_gene: TRBV6-1; len: 17; CDR3aa: CASSEALTGYRNQPQHF; CDR3nt: TGTGCCAGCAGTGAAGCGCTGACAGGGTATAGGAATCAGCCCCAGCATTTT
d_gene: -; j_gene: TRBJ2-3; abundance: -; v_gene: TRBV29-1; len: 13; CDR3aa: CSVDSGSTDTQYF; CDR3nt: TGCAGCGTTGATAGCGGAAGCACAGATACGCAGTATTTT
d_gene: TRBD2; j_gene: TRBJ2-1; abundance: -; v_gene: TRBV5-1; len: 19; CDR3aa: CASSFPRGGSFTSYNEQFF; CDR3nt: TGCGCCAGCAGCTTCCCCCGGGGCGGGAGTTTTACGTCCTACAATGAGCAGTTCTTC
d_gene: -; j_gene: TRBJ2-1; abundance: -; v_gene: TRBV5-1; len: 13; CDR3aa: CASSLAGNNEQFF; CDR3nt: TGCGCCAGCAGCTTGGCGGGGAACAATGAGCAGTTCTTC
d_gene: -; j_gene: TRBJ1-1; abundance: -; v_gene: TRBV7-3; len: 14; CDR3aa: CASSLSGGNTEAFF; CDR3nt: TGTGCCAGCAGCTTATCGGGGGGAAACACTGAAGCTTTCTTT
d_gene: TRBD1; j_gene: TRBJ2-7; abundance: -; v_gene: TRBV18; len: 15; CDR3aa: CASSPGPGQGEEQYF; CDR3nt: TGTGCCAGCTCACCCGGCCCGGGACAGGGGGAAGAGCAGTACTTC
d_gene: -; j_gene: TRBJ1-1; abundance: -; v_gene: TRBV5-1; len: 13; CDR3aa: CASRDQGNTEAFF; CDR3nt: TGCGCCAGCAGGGATCAGGGGAACACTGAAGCTTTCTTT
d_gene: TRBD2; j_gene: TRBJ2-5; abundance: -; v_gene: TRBV6-1; len: 15; CDR3aa: CASSERLAGQETQYF; CDR3nt: TGTGCCAGCAGTGAAAGATTAGCGGGCCAAGAGACCCAGTACTTC
d_gene: -; j_gene: TRBJ1-3; abundance: -; v_gene: TRBV7-9; len: 16; CDR3aa: CASSMTARQAGNTIYF; CDR3nt: TGTGCCAGCAGCATGACCGCCCGTCAGGCTGGAAACACCATATATTTT
d_gene: -; j_gene: TRBJ1-1; abundance: -; v_gene: TRBV29-1; len: 13; CDR3aa: CSVGGYEGAEAFF; CDR3nt: TGCAGCGTTGGGGGATACGAGGGGGCTGAAGCTTTCTTT
d_gene: TRBD1; j_gene: TRBJ1-2; abundance: -; v_gene: TRBV6-5; len: 14; CDR3aa: CASSYRDSNYGYTF; CDR3nt: TGTGCCAGCAGTTACCGGGACAGTAACTATGGCTACACCTTC
d_gene: -; j_gene: TRBJ2-7; abundance: -; v_gene: TRBV27; len: 14; CDR3aa: CASSSPTRGYEQYF; CDR3nt: TGTGCCAGCAGTTCCCCGACAAGGGGCTACGAGCAGTACTTC
d_gene: -; j_gene: TRBJ1-2; abundance: -; v_gene: TRBV5-8; len: 15; CDR3aa: CASSLAHHSPEGYTF; CDR3nt: TGTGCCAGCAGCTTGGCCCACCACAGTCCAGAGGGCTACACCTTC
d_gene: -; j_gene: TRBJ1-4; abundance: -; v_gene: TRBV18; len: 12; CDR3aa: CASSLGGEKLFF; CDR3nt: TGTGCCAGCTCACTCGGTGGTGAAAAACTGTTTTTT
d_gene: TRBD1; j_gene: TRBJ1-1; abundance: few; v_gene: TRBV10-2; len: 14; CDR3aa: CASKIGQVGTEAFF; CDR3nt: TGCGCCAGCAAAATCGGACAGGTGGGCACTGAAGCTTTCTTT
d_gene: -; j_gene: TRBJ1-5; abundance: -; v_gene: TRBV3-1/TRBV3-2; len: 14; CDR3aa: CASSLLPGGQPQHF; CDR3nt: TGTGCCAGCAGCCTCCTCCCGGGGGGACAGCCCCAGCATTTT
d_gene: -; j_gene: TRBJ1-3; abundance: -; v_gene: TRBV7-8; len: 16; CDR3aa: CASSLGAVPAGNTIYF; CDR3nt: TGTGCCAGCAGCTTAGGCGCGGTCCCCGCTGGAAACACCATATATTTT
d_gene: TRBD2; j_gene: TRBJ2-1; abundance: -; v_gene: TRBV5-1; len: 16; CDR3aa: CASTLLAGGHYNEQFF; CDR3nt: TGCGCCAGCACCCTCCTAGCGGGAGGACACTACAATGAGCAGTTCTTC
d_gene: TRBD2; j_gene: TRBJ2-1; abundance: -; v_gene: TRBV7-2; len: 15; CDR3aa: CASSFGASGHNEQFF; CDR3nt: TGTGCCAGCAGCTTCGGCGCTAGCGGACACAATGAGCAGTTCTTC
d_gene: TRBD2; j_gene: TRBJ2-7; abundance: -; v_gene: TRBV5-4; len: 15; CDR3aa: CASSGQGLPPREQYF; CDR3nt: TGTGCCAGCAGCGGCCAGGGACTACCCCCTCGCGAGCAGTACTTC
d_gene: TRBD1; j_gene: TRBJ1-5; abundance: -; v_gene: TRBV5-1; len: 15; CDR3aa: CASSLEGQSNQPQHF; CDR3nt: TGCGCCAGCAGCTTGGAGGGACAGTCCAATCAGCCCCAGCATTTT
d_gene: TRBD1; j_gene: TRBJ1-1; abundance: -; v_gene: TRBV6-5; len: 13; CDR3aa: CASGTGGFGAAFF; CDR3nt: TGTGCCAGCGGGACAGGGGGCTTTGGGGCGGCTTTCTTT
d_gene: -; j_gene: TRBJ1-1; abundance: -; v_gene: TRBV27; len: 14; CDR3aa: CASRSLGVSTEAFF; CDR3nt: TGTGCCAGCAGGTCTTTAGGGGTTAGTACTGAAGCTTTCTTT
d_gene: -; j_gene: TRBJ2-6; abundance: -; v_gene: TRBV5-1; len: 14; CDR3aa: CASSPRAGANVLTF; CDR3nt: TGCGCCAGCAGCCCCAGGGCTGGGGCCAACGTCCTGACTTTC
d_gene: -; j_gene: TRBJ1-1; abundance: many; v_gene: TRBV5-1; len: 15; CDR3aa: CASSLGGAANTEAFF; CDR3nt: TGCGCCAGCAGCTTGGGCGGGGCGGCGAACACTGAAGCTTTCTTT
d_gene: -; j_gene: TRBJ1-2; abundance: -; v_gene: TRBV5-6; len: 17; CDR3aa: CASSLKDRGPSYYGYTF; CDR3nt: TGTGCCAGCAGCTTGAAGGACAGAGGACCGAGTTACTATGGCTACACCTTC
d_gene: TRBD2; j_gene: TRBJ2-2; abundance: -; v_gene: TRBV11-1; len: 16; CDR3aa: CASSFRTSGMSGELFF; CDR3nt: TGTGCCAGCAGCTTTCGGACTAGCGGGATGTCTGGGGAGCTGTTTTTT
d_gene: TRBD1; j_gene: TRBJ2-5; abundance: -; v_gene: TRBV3-1/TRBV3-2; len: 15; CDR3aa: CASRPTGGAWETQYF; CDR3nt: TGTGCCAGCAGACCAACAGGGGGCGCCTGGGAGACCCAGTACTTC
d_gene: -; j_gene: TRBJ2-2; abundance: -; v_gene: TRBV7-8; len: 15; CDR3aa: CASSQGATYTGELFF; CDR3nt: TGTGCCAGCAGCCAAGGAGCGACTTACACCGGGGAGCTGTTTTTT
d_gene: TRBD1; j_gene: TRBJ2-1; abundance: -; v_gene: TRBV5-1; len: 13; CDR3aa: CASSSGQNNEQFF; CDR3nt: TGCGCCAGCAGCTCGGGACAGAACAATGAGCAGTTCTTC
d_gene: -; j_gene: TRBJ2-3; abundance: -; v_gene: TRBV2; len: 11; CDR3aa: CASSESDTQYF; CDR3nt: TGTGCCAGCAGTGAGAGTGATACGCAGTATTTT
d_gene: -; j_gene: TRBJ2-6; abundance: once; v_gene: TRBV19; len: 15; CDR3aa: CASSLRVGGANVLTF; CDR3nt: TGTGCCAGTAGTCTCCGGGTTGGTGGGGCCAACGTCCTGACTTTC
d_gene: -; j_gene: TRBJ1-3; abundance: once; v_gene: TRBV4-1; len: 13; CDR3aa: CASSPPTEDTIYF; CDR3nt: TGCGCCAGCAGCCCGCCGACGGAGGACACCATATATTTT
d_gene: -; j_gene: TRBJ2-1; abundance: -; v_gene: TRBV4-1; len: 13; CDR3aa: CASSLSPPGEQFF; CDR3nt: TGCGCCAGCAGCCTTAGCCCCCCCGGGGAGCAGTTCTTC